Each of the 25 T cell receptor beta chains below was sequenced from the same sample in a study of beta chain features in type 1 diabetes. The investigators reverse transcribed all of the isolated RNA, so they sequenced expressed TCRB transcripts. Libraries were prepared by immunoSEQ multiplex PCR; TCRdb keeps only in-frame clonotypes and omits some of them. Here the sample spans fewer than 150,000 clones, 6.9% being singletons. The specimen was central memory CD4+ T cells from blood. The receptors derive from a woman between 25 and 40 years old in good health.

In this sample, this clone turned up a few times. The gene calls are TRBV18 and TRBJ1-3; 7 nucleotides line up with TRBD1. Germline CDR1 reads KGHSH; CDR2 reads LQKENI. V was pared by 6 bases and J by 3 bases, with 5 bases of the junction left unmatched. The CDR3 contains 14 residues. The CDR3 reads CASSPGTDGNTIYF. DNA of the CDR3: TGTGCCAGCTCTCCAGGGACAGATGGAAACACCATATATTTT.

This clone has just a few counts. This chain uses TRBV7-3 with TRBJ2-1, with 7 nucleotides matching TRBD2. V gave up 5 bases and J gave up 7 bases; unmatched junction bases: 11. The CDR3 is 15 residues long. CDR1 and CDR2 from the germline V gene are SGHTA and FQGTGA. CDR3 loop: CASSLDGLVRNEQFF. The DNA for the CDR3 is TGTGCCAGCAGCCTCGACGGACTAGTTAGAAATGAGCAGTTCTTC.

In its sample, this clone was seen a few times. This rearrangement joins TRBV19 to TRBJ2-7, with 8 bases identical to TRBD2. This CDR3 is built from 15 residues. CDR1 is LNHDA and CDR2 is SQIVND in the germline V gene (reference sequence). J was trimmed by 2 bases and V by 6 bases; bases with no gene match: 9. CDR3 coding DNA: TGTGCCAGTAGCCCACGGGAGGGAGATACCTACGAGCAGTACTTC. Its translation is CASSPREGDTYEQYF.

The gene calls are TRBV28 and TRBJ2-1; 11 nucleotides match TRBD2. Germline CDR1 and CDR2: MDHEN and SYDVKM. V gave up 5 bases and J gave up 9 bases; unmatched junction bases: 9. CDR3 length: 15 amino acids. The CDR3 reads CASSTIAGGRIEQFF. DNA of the CDR3: TGTGCCAGCAGTACTATAGCGGGAGGGAGAATTGAGCAGTTCTTC.

The V and J genes are TRBV28 and TRBJ1-3; no reliable D call. CDR1 and CDR2 (germline): MDHEN, SYDVKM. The CDR3 length is 15 residues. The ends were cut back, 7 bases at V and 4 bases at J, with 17 bases in the middle. The CDR3 region is CASNSPGRGGNTIYF. The CDR3 DNA reads as TGTGCCAGCAACTCTCCGGGCCGCGGGGGAAACACCATATATTTT. The full variable domain, in which reference TRBV28 and TRBJ1-3 provide the parts outside the CDR3, is DVKVTQSSRYLVKRTGEKVFLECVQDMDHENMFWYRQDPGLGLRLIYFSYDVKMKEKGDIPEGYSVSREKKERFSLILESASTNQTSMYLCASNSPGRGGNTIYFGEGSWLTVV.

The chain is built from TRBV7-2 and TRBJ1-1; 8 nucleotides agree with TRBD1. V shed 5 bases and J 4 bases; nucleotides not matched to a gene: 6. Germline V lookup: CDR1 SGHTA, CDR2 FQGNSA. The CDR3 is 14 amino acids. In nucleotides, the CDR3 is TGTGCCAGCAGCGCCCGACAGGGGATCACTGAAGCTTTCTTT. Its protein is CASSARQGITEAFF.

The J gene is TRBJ2-2, the V gene TRBV28; 7 bases match TRBD1. Germline V gene data show CDR1 as MDHEN and CDR2 as SYDVKM. The CDR3 runs 16 residues. J was trimmed by 0 bases and V by 3 bases; bases with no gene match: 4. The CDR3 DNA is TGTGCCAGCAGTTTCACAGGGGCCGCGAACACCGGGGAGCTGTTTTTT. Translated, it gives CASSFTGAANTGELFF.

This sequence joins TRBV7-3 and TRBJ1-1, with no clear D. The CDR3 covers 14 residues. The V and J ends lost 1 base and 8 bases respectively, with 14 bases between them. Germline values: CDR1 SGHTA, CDR2 FQGTGA. The CDR3 spells CASSLNRGGSEAFF. CDR3 bases: TGTGCCAGCAGCTTAAATCGTGGAGGGAGCGAAGCTTTCTTT. The variable domain in full, completed from reference TRBV7-3 and TRBJ1-1, reads GAGVSQTPSNKVTEKGKYVELRCDPISGHTALYWYRQSLGQGPEFLIYFQGTGAADDSGLPNDRFFAVRPEGSVSTLKIQRTERGDSAVYLCASSLNRGGSEAFFGQGTRLTVV.

J is TRBJ1-2 and V is TRBV18, with TRBD1 identical over 9 bases. The ends lost 3 bases at V and 2 bases at J; junction bases unmatched: 7. Germline V gene data show CDR1 as KGHSH and CDR2 as LQKENI. This CDR3 spans 16 amino acids. The chain's CDR3 is CASSPGTGRNNYGYTF. CDR3 bases: TGTGCCAGCTCACCCGGGACAGGGAGGAACAACTATGGCTACACCTTC.

This clone was observed many times. This chain uses TRBV7-2 with TRBJ2-3; D is possibly TRBD2 (5 bases). This CDR3 comprises 15 residues. The V gene lost 1 base and the J gene lost 0 bases, with 8 bases spanning the gap. Germline V gene sequence: CDR1 SGHTA, CDR2 FQGNSA. CDR3 DNA: TGTGCCAGCAGCTTAGAAACGGGAAGCACAGATACGCAGTATTTT. This codes for CASSLETGSTDTQYF.

This clone was counted ten times or more. The V gene is TRBV19, the J gene TRBJ2-5; D might be TRBD1 (5 bases). The CDR3 is made up of 16 amino acids. Germline CDR1 reads LNHDA; CDR2 reads SQIVND (reference sequence). The ends were cut back, 2 bases at V and 1 base at J, with 14 bases in the middle. The chain's CDR3 is CASSIIGSGAQETQYF. For the CDR3, the DNA is TGTGCCAGTAGTATAATAGGAAGTGGGGCCCAAGAGACCCAGTACTTC. The whole variable domain, remainder taken from reference TRBV19 and TRBJ2-5, is DGGITQSPKYLFRKEGQNVTLSCEQNLNHDAMYWYRQDPGQGLRLIYYSQIVNDFQKGDIAEGYSVSREKKESFPLTVTSAQKNPTAFYLCASSIIGSGAQETQYFGPGTRLLVL.

V gene TRBV2 combines with J gene TRBJ2-5; D ambiguous. V was cut by 3 bases and J by 2 bases, with 7 bases left in between. The CDR3 runs 13 residues. Germline assignment: CDR1 SNHLY and CDR2 FYNNEI. This CDR3 is CASSDSNQETQYF. CDR3 DNA: TGTGCCAGCAGTGACAGTAATCAAGAGACCCAGTACTTC.

Worth noting for this clone: A single base is all that separates this from a far larger clone, so a read error is likely. The chain couples TRBV7-7 to TRBJ2-1; 11 bases fit TRBD2. The CDR3 covers 16 residues. The V gene's germline CDR1 is SSHAT and CDR2 FNYEAQ (reference sequence). CDR3 loop: CASSLVASGGLDEQFF. For the CDR3, the DNA is TGTGCTAGCAGCTTAGTGGCTAGCGGGGGGTTAGATGAGCAGTTCTTC.

This clone was observed a few times. The rearrangement uses TRBV29-1 and TRBJ1-2; 8 bases map to TRBD1. V lost 0 bases, J lost 6 bases, and 6 bases stayed unmatched. Germline V gene data show CDR1 as SQVTM and CDR2 as ANQGSEA. The CDR3 runs to 14 residues. The CDR3 region is CSVEDLNRGDGYTF. The DNA for the CDR3 is TGCAGCGTTGAAGATCTTAACAGGGGGGATGGCTACACCTTC.

This clone was recorded a few times. This chain links TRBV7-2 with TRBJ2-5; D unclear. Germline CDR1 SGHTA, CDR2 FQGNSA. The V end was cut by 4 bases, the J end by 5 bases, with 8 bases between. The CDR3 is made up of 12 amino acids. This chain's CDR3 is CASSSWPETQYF. CDR3 DNA: TGTGCCAGCAGCTCGTGGCCGGAGACCCAGTACTTC.

This sequence joins TRBV4-3 and TRBJ2-1, with 9 positions matching TRBD1. Germline CDR1 and CDR2: LGHNA and YSLEER. The CDR3 runs 15 residues. Unmatched junction bases numbered 7, after V lost 4 bases and J lost 6 bases. For the CDR3, the DNA is TGCGCCAGCAGCCGGGCGGGACAGGGACTCAATGAGCAGTTCTTC. Protein product: CASSRAGQGLNEQFF.

Sample share makes this clone medium-sized. The CDR3 reads CASSSGGEQYF. The CDR3 DNA reads TGTGCCAGCAGCTCAGGGGGAGAGCAGTACTTC. The V and J genes are TRBV7-9 and TRBJ2-7; 7 bases are shared with TRBD1. CDR3 length: 11 amino acids. Unmatched junction bases numbered 1, after V lost 4 bases and J lost 7 bases. Per the germline V gene, CDR1 is SEHNR and CDR2 is FQNEAQ (reference sequence).

This clone was observed at least ten times. The chain carries TRBV2 and TRBJ2-1, with D perhaps matching TRBD1 (6 bases). The CDR3 totals 16 residues. The V gene's germline CDR1 is SNHLY and CDR2 FYNNEI. The V end lost 5 bases, the J end lost 9 bases, and 23 bases lay between the germline ends. The CDR3 DNA sequence: TGTGCCAGCAGTAGGGACAACCAATTAGGCCCAACTGAGCAGTTCTTC. Translated, it gives CASSRDNQLGPTEQFF.

This rearrangement joins TRBV7-2 to TRBJ2-7; 7 positions match TRBD1. The germline gives CDR1 SGHTA, CDR2 FQGNSA. The V gene end was trimmed by 3 bases and the J gene end by 0 bases; junction bases not matched to a gene: 5. CDR3 length: 15 amino acids. The chain's CDR3 is CASSLTGTVSYEQYF. CDR3 bases: TGTGCCAGCAGCTTGACCGGGACAGTCTCCTACGAGCAGTACTTC.

This chain joins TRBV6-6 and TRBJ2-7; 9 nucleotides line up with TRBD1. Germline V CDR1 and CDR2: MNHNY, SVGAGI (reference sequence). The CDR3 is made up of 16 amino acids. V shed 5 bases and J 5 bases; nucleotides not matched to a gene: 13. DNA for the CDR3: TGTGCCAGCAGTAACGGTGGACAGGGGCTGTGGCACGAGCAGTACTTC. This translates into CASSNGGQGLWHEQYF.

This clone was counted a few times. The CDR3: CASSARQNTGELFF. In DNA form, the CDR3 reads TGCGCCAGCAGCGCGCGACAGAACACCGGGGAGCTGTTTTTT. This chain links TRBV5-1 with TRBJ2-2; D not resolved. The germline CDR1 and CDR2 sequences are SGHRS and YFSETQ. This CDR3 has 14 residues. V shed 4 bases and J shed 1 base, with 8 bases lying between them.

The rearrangement uses TRBV5-4 and TRBJ1-2, with 9 bases fitting TRBD1. Germline lookup yields CDR1 SGHNT and CDR2 YYREEE (reference sequence). Losses at the gene ends were 4 bases for V and 5 bases for J; bases not matched to a gene: 18. The length of the CDR3 is 18 residues. CDR3 in amino acids: CASSTRGGQGMSPYGYTF. For the CDR3, the DNA is TGTGCCAGCAGCACGAGAGGTGGACAGGGGATGTCCCCGTATGGCTACACCTTC.

The V and J genes are TRBV7-9 and TRBJ1-5, with 7 positions matching TRBD1. Germline V gene data show CDR1 as SEHNR and CDR2 as FQNEAQ (reference sequence). V lost 5 bases, J lost 1 base, and 5 bases stayed unmatched. This CDR3 is built from 15 residues. The CDR3 DNA follows: TGTGCCAGCAGCCCCCAGGGGGGAAGCAATCAGCCCCAGCATTTT. It translates to CASSPQGGSNQPQHF. The complete variable domain, with remaining parts taken from reference TRBV7-9 and TRBJ1-5, reads DTGVSQNPRHKITKRGQNVTFRCDPISEHNRLYWYRQTLGQGPEFLTYFQNEAQLEKSRLLSDRFSAERPKGSFSTLEIQRTEQGDSAMYLCASSPQGGSNQPQHFGDGTRLSIL.

Only a few counts were recorded for this clone. The rearrangement links TRBV6-6 to TRBJ2-1; D might be TRBD1 (6 bases). The CDR3 has 14 amino acids. CDR1 is MNHNY and CDR2 is SVGAGI in the germline V gene (reference sequence). V was pared by 7 bases and J by 4 bases, with 14 bases between. Here the CDR3 DNA reads TGTGCCAGCACTGTGGACAGACGATACAATGAGCAGTTCTTC. It specifies CASTVDRRYNEQFF.

There are many counts of this clone. The chain links TRBV11-1 to TRBJ2-5; D not resolved. Germline V lookup: CDR1 SGHAT, CDR2 FQDESV (reference sequence). V lost 6 bases to trimming and J lost 5 bases, with 7 bases between them. This CDR3 is built from 11 residues. CDR3 in DNA: TGTGCCAGCAGAAGAGAGGAGACCCAGTACTTC. It yields the protein CASRREETQYF. The full variable domain, in which reference TRBV11-1 and TRBJ2-5 provide the parts outside the CDR3, is EAEVAQSPRYKITEKSQAVAFWCDPISGHATLYWYRQILGQGPELLVQFQDESVVDDSQLPKDRFSAERLKGVDSTLKIQPAELGDSAMYLCASRREETQYFGPGTRLLVL.